This T cell receptor beta chain stems from a study of blood T cell repertoires in COVID-19. With V trimmed by 3 bases and J by 2 bases, 2 bases remained unmatched. Germline loops: CDR1 ENHRY, CDR2 SYGVKD. The CDR3 totals 15 residues. Generated by immunoSEQ multiplex PCR, the TCRdb table keeps only in-frame clones and is missing some. The sample has 250,000 to 400,000 clones, roughly 89% seen once. This receptor was obtained from a man aged 60 to 69 who had recovered from COVID-19. This chain joins TRBV10-3 and TRBJ2-2, with 8 bases aligning to TRBD1. Sequencing was carried out using PBMCs or T cells enriched from blood (not recorded which). The CDR3 DNA follows: TGTGCCATCAGTGACAGGGGGCAAAACACCGGGGAGCTGTTTTTT. This encodes CAISDRGQNTGELFF.